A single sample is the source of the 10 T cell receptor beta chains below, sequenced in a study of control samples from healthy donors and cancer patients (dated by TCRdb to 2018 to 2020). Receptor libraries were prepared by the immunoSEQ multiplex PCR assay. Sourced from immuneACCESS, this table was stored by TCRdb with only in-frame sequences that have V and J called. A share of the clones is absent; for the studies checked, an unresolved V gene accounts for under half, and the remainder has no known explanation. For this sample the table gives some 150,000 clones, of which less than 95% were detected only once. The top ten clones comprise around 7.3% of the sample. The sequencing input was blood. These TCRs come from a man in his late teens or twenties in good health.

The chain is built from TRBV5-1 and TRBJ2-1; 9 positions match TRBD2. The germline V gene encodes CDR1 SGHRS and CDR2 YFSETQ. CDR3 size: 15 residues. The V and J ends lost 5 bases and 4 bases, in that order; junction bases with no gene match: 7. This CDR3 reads CASSRSGGLYNEQFF. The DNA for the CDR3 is TGCGCCAGCAGTCGTAGCGGGGGCTTGTACAATGAGCAGTTCTTC.

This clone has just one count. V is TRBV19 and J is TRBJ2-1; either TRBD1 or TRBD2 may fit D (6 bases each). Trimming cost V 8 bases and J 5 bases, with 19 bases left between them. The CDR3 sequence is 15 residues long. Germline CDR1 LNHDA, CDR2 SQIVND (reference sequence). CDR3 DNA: TGTGCCAGTTTGGGGTTGGGGGGCCGACACAATGAGCAGTTCTTC. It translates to CASLGLGGRHNEQFF.

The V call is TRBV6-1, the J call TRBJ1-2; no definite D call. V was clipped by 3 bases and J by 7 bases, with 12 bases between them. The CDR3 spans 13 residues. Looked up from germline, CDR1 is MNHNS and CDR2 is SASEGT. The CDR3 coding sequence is TGTGCCAGCAGTGAGGGAGTCCAAGGTGGCTACACCTTC. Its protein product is CASSEGVQGGYTF.

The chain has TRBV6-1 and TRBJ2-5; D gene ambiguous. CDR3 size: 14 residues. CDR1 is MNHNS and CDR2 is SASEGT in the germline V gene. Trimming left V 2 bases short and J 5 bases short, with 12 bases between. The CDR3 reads CASSELTPGETQYF. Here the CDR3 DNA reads TGTGCCAGCAGTGAACTGACTCCTGGGGAGACCCAGTACTTC.

CDR3 nucleotides: TGTGCCAGCGGCCCGCGGGTGATGGGCCAAGAGACCCAGTACTTC. Protein sequence: CASGPRVMGQETQYF. The chain employs TRBV2 and TRBJ2-5; TRBD2 might be the D (5 bases). The CDR3 loop spans 15 amino acids. Trimming stripped 8 bases from V and 1 base from J, with 17 bases between. In germline, CDR1 is SNHLY, CDR2 FYNNEI.

The CDR3 DNA reads TGTGCCAGCTCACCGTGGGGGACAGGGGGACGTGAAAAACTGTTTTTT. Translated: CASSPWGTGGREKLFF. This sequence joins TRBV18 and TRBJ1-4; 11 positions match TRBD1. Germline lookup yields CDR1 KGHSH and CDR2 LQKENI. The J segment lost 7 bases and the V segment lost 3 bases, leaving 7 bases of the junction unmatched. There are 16 residues in the CDR3.

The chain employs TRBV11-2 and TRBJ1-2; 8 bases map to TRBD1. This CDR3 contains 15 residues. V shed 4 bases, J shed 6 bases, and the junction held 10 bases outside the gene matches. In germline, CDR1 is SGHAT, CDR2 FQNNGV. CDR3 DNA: TGTGCCAGCAGCTCCCTTAGGGGACAGGCCAATGGCTACACCTTC. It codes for CASSSLRGQANGYTF.

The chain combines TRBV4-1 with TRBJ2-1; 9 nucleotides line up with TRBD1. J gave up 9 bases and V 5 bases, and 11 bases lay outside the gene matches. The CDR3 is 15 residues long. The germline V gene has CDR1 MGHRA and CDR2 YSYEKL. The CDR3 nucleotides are TGCGCCAGCAGCATGAGGACAGGGGCCCTAGGTGAGCAGTTCTTC. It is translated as CASSMRTGALGEQFF.

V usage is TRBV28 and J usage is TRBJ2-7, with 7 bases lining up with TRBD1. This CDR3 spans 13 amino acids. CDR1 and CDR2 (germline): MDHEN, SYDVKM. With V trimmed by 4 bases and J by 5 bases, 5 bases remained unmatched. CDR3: CASSSQGLHEQYF. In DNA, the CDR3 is TGTGCCAGCAGTTCACAGGGGTTGCACGAGCAGTACTTC.

CDR3 sequence reads: CASARGETQYF. The CDR3 DNA is TGTGCCAGCGCCAGGGGGGAGACCCAGTACTTC. This chain uses TRBV5-6 with TRBJ2-5, with 7 bases aligning to TRBD1. Per the germline V gene, CDR1 is SGHDT and CDR2 is YYEEEE. This CDR3 region has 11 residues. V lost 7 bases to trimming and J lost 5 bases; unmatched junction nucleotides: 2.